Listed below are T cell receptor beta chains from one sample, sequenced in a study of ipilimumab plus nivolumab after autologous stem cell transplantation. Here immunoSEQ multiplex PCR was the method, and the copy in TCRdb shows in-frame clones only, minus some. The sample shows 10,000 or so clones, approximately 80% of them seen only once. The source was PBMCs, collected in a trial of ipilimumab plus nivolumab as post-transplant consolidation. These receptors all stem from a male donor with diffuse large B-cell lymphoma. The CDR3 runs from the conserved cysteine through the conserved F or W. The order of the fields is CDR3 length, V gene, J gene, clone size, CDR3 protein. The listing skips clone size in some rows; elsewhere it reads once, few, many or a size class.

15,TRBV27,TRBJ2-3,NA,CASSLVGGRGDTQYF
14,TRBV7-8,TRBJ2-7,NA,CASSSGLAGEQWYF
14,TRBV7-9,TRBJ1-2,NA,CASSLEAQGAGYTF
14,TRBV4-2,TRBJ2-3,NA,CASSQTGPADTQYF
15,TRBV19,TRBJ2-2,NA,CASSLGTGNTGELFF
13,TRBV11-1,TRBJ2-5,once,CASSPGTVETQYF
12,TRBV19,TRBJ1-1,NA,CASSPMNTEAFF
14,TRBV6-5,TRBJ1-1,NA,CASSYVGMNTEAFF
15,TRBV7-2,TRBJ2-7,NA,CASSLWAGTSYEQYF
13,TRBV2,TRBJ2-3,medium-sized,CASSDRGADTQYF
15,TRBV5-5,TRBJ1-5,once,CASSLDPGTNRPQHF
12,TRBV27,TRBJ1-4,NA,CATYRTNEKLFF
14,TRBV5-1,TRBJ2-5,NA,CASSPPSGQETQYF
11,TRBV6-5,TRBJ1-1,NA,CASSFGTDAFF
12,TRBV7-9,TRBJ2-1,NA,CASSLNHGEQFF
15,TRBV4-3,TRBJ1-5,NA,CASSQRWGENQPQHF
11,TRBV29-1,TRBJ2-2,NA,CSVEQTGELFF
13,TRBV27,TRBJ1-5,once,CASSLNRDQPQHF
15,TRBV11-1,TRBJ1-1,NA,CASSLAYGSNTEAFF
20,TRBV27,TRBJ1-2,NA,CASSLLGIGSGAGGGSGYTF
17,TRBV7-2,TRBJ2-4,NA,CASSLAPSQGGKNIQYF
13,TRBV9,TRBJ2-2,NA,CASSVGRVGELFF
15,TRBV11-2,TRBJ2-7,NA,CASSFRQVSSREQYF
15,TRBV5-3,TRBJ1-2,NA,CASSQVWGNGYGYTF
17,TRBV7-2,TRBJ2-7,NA,CASSFRTSGGFSYEQYF
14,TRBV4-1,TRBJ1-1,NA,CASSRGDMNTEAFF
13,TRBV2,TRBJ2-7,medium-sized,CASSEAYSYEQYF
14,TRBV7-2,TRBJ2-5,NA,CASGPRGGQETQYF
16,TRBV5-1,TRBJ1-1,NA,CASSLDGRGGNTEAFF
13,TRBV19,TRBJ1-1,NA,CASSGQVNTEAFF
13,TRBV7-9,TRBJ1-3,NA,CASSLISGNTIYF
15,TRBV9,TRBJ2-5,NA,CASSVDTGLEETQYF
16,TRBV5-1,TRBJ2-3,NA,CASSLGLAGTTDTQYF
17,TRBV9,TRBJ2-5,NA,CASSVGSRGGGGETQYF
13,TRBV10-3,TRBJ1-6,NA,CAISEIGDSPLHF
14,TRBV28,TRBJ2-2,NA,CASLAGGPTGELFF
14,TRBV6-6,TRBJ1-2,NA,CASTVGQAGYGYTF
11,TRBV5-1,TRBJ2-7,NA,CASSQDYEQYF
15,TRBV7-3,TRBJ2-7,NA,CASSLHPGQTYEQYF
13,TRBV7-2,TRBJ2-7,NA,CASSRASGDEQYF
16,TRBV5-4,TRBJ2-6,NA,CASSLIFEGRANVLTF
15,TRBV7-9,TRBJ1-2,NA,CASSLGGTPTDGYTF
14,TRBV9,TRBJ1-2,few,CASSVDTGPSGYTF
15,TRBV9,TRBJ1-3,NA,CASSRTDRAGNTIYF
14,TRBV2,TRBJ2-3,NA,CASSYSGSTDTQYF
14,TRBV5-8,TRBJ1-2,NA,CASSLGTANYGYTF
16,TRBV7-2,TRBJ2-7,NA,CASSASRLAVPYEQYF
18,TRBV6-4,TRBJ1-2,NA,CASSDPLGQGLANYGYTF
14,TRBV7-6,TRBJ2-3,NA,CASSLDSSTDTQYF